This is a list of T cell receptor beta chains from one sample in a study of beta chain features in type 1 diabetes. Using immunoSEQ multiplex PCR, the repertoire was profiled, and TCRdb retains in-frame clones only, with some absent. This sample yields over 150,000 clones, of which less than 9.5% are seen a single time; 0.94% belongs to the top ten. The sequenced material came from central memory CD4+ T cells from blood. Source of these receptors: a woman aged 40 to 49 with type 1 diabetes. Both conserved end residues are part of each CDR3. The D gene is left open where the match is weak. Some rows mark clone size as missing; the rest say once, few, many or name a class of expanded clone.

>-|-|TRBV7-3|TRBJ2-2
CASSYRNTGELFF
TGTGCCAGCAGCTACAGGAACACCGGGGAGCTGTTTTTT
>-|-|TRBV18|TRBJ1-6
CASSPEGGSVAYNSPLHF
TGTGCCAGCTCACCAGAGGGGGGGAGCGTCGCCTATAATTCACCCCTCCACTTT
>-|few|TRBV25-1|TRBJ2-3
CASSRQETDTQYF
TGTGCCAGCAGTCGACAGGAGACAGATACGCAGTATTTT
>TRBD2|-|TRBV4-2|TRBJ2-3
CASSQDGSGGAADTQYF
TGTGCCAGCAGCCAAGATGGCAGCGGGGGGGCGGCGGATACGCAGTATTTT
>-|-|TRBV4-3|TRBJ2-5
CASSQEGGSGRETQYF
TGCGCCAGCAGCCAAGAGGGGGGATCGGGTAGAGAGACCCAGTACTTC
>-|-|TRBV5-1|TRBJ2-7
CASSGSWGSNEQYF
TGCGCCAGCAGTGGGAGTTGGGGATCAAACGAGCAGTACTTC
>-|few|TRBV27|TRBJ2-1
CASKIAGFVNEQFF
TGTGCCAGCAAGATTGCGGGGTTTGTTAATGAGCAGTTCTTC
>TRBD1|few|TRBV7-9|TRBJ2-7
CASSLAGQVYEQYF
TGTGCCAGCAGCTTAGCCGGACAGGTGTACGAGCAGTACTTC
>-|-|TRBV7-2|TRBJ2-7
CASSLARFEQYF
TGTGCCAGCAGCTTAGCGCGGTTCGAGCAGTACTTC
>-|-|TRBV18|TRBJ2-1
CASSPPPGAIEQFF
TGTGCCAGCTCACCCCCCCCGGGAGCGATTGAGCAGTTCTTC
>-|-|TRBV29-1|TRBJ2-3
CSVEDLVYRDTQYF
TGCAGCGTTGAAGATCTGGTCTACCGGGATACGCAGTATTTT